This T cell receptor beta chain was sequenced during a study of T cells in Graves' hyperthyroidism and ophthalmopathy. Study-level points and caveats: A model of 13 V-J pairs discriminated ophthalmopathy from stable hyperthyroidism.

Inclusion characteristics of ophthalmopathy patients comprised a Clinical Activity Score of at least 3, a NOSPECS grade of at least 4, and duration under 3 months. Patients were excluded because of uncontrolled infection, other autoimmune disease, pregnancy or lactation. Orbital computed tomography and thyroid ultrasound, together with serum TRAb and thyroxine and clinical symptoms, were used for diagnoses. The CDR3 runs to 14 residues. Germline V CDR1 and CDR2: MGHRA, YSYEKL. V lost 6 bases to trimming and J lost 0 bases, with 11 bases between them. TCR beta CDR3 regions were amplified from RNA transcripts. HTBI primers were the set used in a first-round RT-PCR of the TCR CDR3. TCRdb redid the calling of the multiplex PCR reads with MiXCR, one entry per CDR3 protein. This table has fewer than 500,000 distinct CDR3 sequences, over 12% appearing once. This clonotype was counted a few times. Antigen unknown.

V usage is TRBV4-1 and J usage is TRBJ1-1; D gene ambiguous. This clonotype was obtained from a man aged 18 to 29 with Graves' ophthalmopathy. Sample: blood. This CDR3 is CASRGPLMNTEAFF. CDR3 in DNA: TGCGCCAGCAGAGGGCCACTTATGAACACTGAAGCTTTCTTT.